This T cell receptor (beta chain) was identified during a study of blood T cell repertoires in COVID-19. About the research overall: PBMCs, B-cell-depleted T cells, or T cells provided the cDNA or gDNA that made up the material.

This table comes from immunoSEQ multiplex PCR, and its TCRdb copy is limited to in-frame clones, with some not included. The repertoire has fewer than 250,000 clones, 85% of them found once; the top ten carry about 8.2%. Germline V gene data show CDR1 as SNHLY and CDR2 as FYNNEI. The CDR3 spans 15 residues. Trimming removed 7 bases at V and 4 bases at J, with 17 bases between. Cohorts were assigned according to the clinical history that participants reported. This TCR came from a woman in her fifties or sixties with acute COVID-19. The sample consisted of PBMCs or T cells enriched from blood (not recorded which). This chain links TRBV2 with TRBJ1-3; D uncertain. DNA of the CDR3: TGTGCCAGCATAAGTGAGGGCAATTCAGGAAACACCATATATTTT. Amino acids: CASISEGNSGNTIYF.